Listed below are T cell receptor beta chains from one sample, sequenced in a study of graft-versus-host responses after intestinal transplantation. No antigen has been identified for these receptors. Some clones are missing from TCRdb's copy, which holds only in-frame ones; the method was immunoSEQ multiplex PCR. The table includes approximately 49,000 clones, more than 80% detected once. The material sequenced was unstimulated CD4+ T cells sorted from spleen or lymph node cells, taken before transplant. These receptors came from a human donor who was the organ donor for an intestinal transplant. The CDR3 runs from the conserved cysteine through the conserved F or W. A D gene is named only where the DNA matches it firmly. Expanded clones are given a class, and other clones once, few, many or no size at all.

v_call	clone_size	j_call	d_call	cdr3_aa	cdr3_nt
TRBV20-1	-	TRBJ1-1	TRBD1	CSAPRDSEAFF	TGCAGTGCTCCACGGGACAGCGAAGCTTTCTTT
TRBV10-2	-	TRBJ2-6	TRBD2	CASSGLAGISGANVLTF	TGCGCCAGCAGTGGCCTAGCGGGTATCTCTGGGGCCAACGTCCTGACTTTC
TRBV29-1	once	TRBJ2-1	TRBD2	CSVVEGTSGRNPYDEQFF	TGCAGCGTTGTTGAAGGAACTAGCGGGAGGAACCCATACGATGAGCAGTTCTTC
TRBV19	-	TRBJ1-2	TRBD1	CASSFDRAVTF	TGTGCCAGTAGTTTTGACAGGGCGGTAACCTTC
TRBV30	once	TRBJ2-5	TRBD2	CAWSVGSGKGETQYF	TGTGCCTGGAGCGTTGGGAGCGGGAAAGGAGAGACCCAGTACTTC
TRBV6-5	-	TRBJ2-2	-	CASSRSEANTGELFF	TGTGCCAGCAGTAGGTCGGAGGCGAACACCGGGGAGCTGTTTTTT
TRBV28	-	TRBJ1-5	-	CASSDNTDRFRPQHF	TGTGCCAGCAGTGATAATACTGACAGGTTCAGGCCCCAGCATTTT
TRBV6-1	-	TRBJ2-2	TRBD1	CASKGQANTGELFF	TGTGCCAGCAAGGGACAGGCGAACACCGGGGAGCTGTTTTTT
TRBV28	-	TRBJ1-2	TRBD1	CASTITGGLNYGYTF	TGTGCCAGCACCATCACAGGGGGCCTTAACTATGGCTACACCTTC
TRBV28	-	TRBJ2-1	TRBD2	CATGASGRGRAYNEQFF	TGTGCCACCGGGGCTAGCGGGAGGGGAAGAGCGTACAATGAGCAGTTCTTC
TRBV6-5	-	TRBJ1-1	TRBD1	CASSYSGQGNTEAFF	TGTGCCAGCAGTTACTCTGGACAGGGCAACACTGAAGCTTTCTTT
TRBV6-6	-	TRBJ2-1	-	CASSLGPGGNEQFF	TGTGCCAGCAGTTTAGGACCCGGAGGCAATGAGCAGTTCTTC
TRBV27	-	TRBJ2-2	-	CASSPGANTGELFF	TGTGCCAGCAGCCCCGGAGCGAACACCGGGGAGCTGTTTTTT
TRBV5-1	-	TRBJ2-3	TRBD2	CASSREGLRTDTQYF	TGCGCCAGCAGTCGGGAGGGCCTTCGCACAGATACGCAGTATTTT
TRBV28	-	TRBJ2-3	-	CASSWEGGTDTQYF	TGTGCCAGCAGTTGGGAGGGGGGCACAGATACGCAGTATTTT
TRBV6-5	-	TRBJ2-1	TRBD2	CASSRSTSGSGEQFF	TGTGCCAGCAGCCGCTCGACTAGCGGGAGCGGTGAGCAGTTCTTC
TRBV18	-	TRBJ1-1	-	CASSPRLTLNTEAFF	TGTGCCAGCTCACCACGGCTCACCTTGAACACTGAAGCTTTCTTT
TRBV28	-	TRBJ2-7	TRBD1	CASSLTGDLPTYEQYF	TGTGCCAGCAGTTTAACAGGGGACCTACCCACCTACGAGCAGTACTTC
TRBV25-1	-	TRBJ1-5	-	CASNYGNQPQHF	TGTGCCTCGAACTACGGCAATCAGCCCCAGCATTTT
TRBV1	-	TRBJ1-2	-	CTSSPSEVGEDGYTF	TGCACCAGCAGCCCAAGTGAGGTAGGGGAAGATGGCTACACCTTC
TRBV5-1	-	TRBJ2-7	TRBD1	CASSLGTAFYEQYF	TGCGCCAGCAGCCTCGGGACAGCTTTCTACGAGCAGTACTTC
TRBV7-3	-	TRBJ2-7	TRBD2	CASSLTGRGEQYF	TGTGCCAGCAGCTTAACAGGGAGGGGCGAGCAGTACTTC
TRBV28	-	TRBJ2-7	TRBD2	CASSSRGTRRNEQYF	TGTGCCAGCAGTTCCCGGGGGACTAGACGAAACGAGCAGTACTTC
TRBV6-5	-	TRBJ2-3	TRBD2	CASSKGAGGTDTQYF	TGTGCCAGCAGCAAAGGGGCGGGGGGCACAGATACGCAGTATTTT
TRBV18	-	TRBJ2-5	TRBD1	CASSPEGTGGAETQYF	TGTGCCAGCTCCCCCGAAGGGACAGGGGGCGCAGAGACCCAGTACTTC
TRBV5-1	-	TRBJ2-1	TRBD1	CASSLDRQGLGEQFF	TGCGCCAGCAGCTTGGACCGACAGGGCTTAGGGGAGCAGTTCTTC
TRBV5-6	-	TRBJ2-3	-	CASSLAGGITDTQYF	TGTGCCAGCAGCTTAGCAGGGGGGATTACAGATACGCAGTATTTT
TRBV7-8	once	TRBJ1-2	-	CASSSEVPTGNYGYTF	TGTGCCAGCAGCTCCGAGGTTCCGACAGGCAACTATGGCTACACCTTC
TRBV6-1	-	TRBJ1-5	TRBD1	CASSRQGSSNQPQHF	TGTGCCAGCAGCCGACAGGGATCTAGCAATCAGCCCCAGCATTTT